This T cell receptor beta chain was obtained from a study of blood T cell repertoires in COVID-19. The overall study: Nucleic acid was either cDNA or gDNA, and it came from T cells, B-cell-depleted T cells, or PBMCs.

Trimming removed 1 base from V and 7 bases from J, with 8 bases in between. The CDR3 sequence is 13 residues long. This clone was counted between two and nine times. Libraries were prepared by immunoSEQ multiplex PCR; TCRdb keeps only in-frame clonotypes and omits some of them. This sample yields some 310,000 clones, of which over 75% are seen a single time; 1% belongs to the top ten. The chain combines TRBV12-3 or TRBV12-4 with TRBJ2-4, with D possibly TRBD1 on 5 matching bases. Material for sequencing was peripheral blood. The origin of this receptor is a man in his fifties with active or convalescent COVID-19. The CDR3 is CASSLGRVNIQYF. The CDR3 nucleotides read TGTGCCAGCAGTTTAGGCAGGGTTAACATTCAGTACTTC.